This record concerns one T cell receptor (beta chain) sequence. Its antigen is unidentified. This sample is drawn from a study of T cell responses to AZD1222 COVID-19 vaccine. The study, taken as a whole, reports: Only a handful of people who got AZD1222 tested seropositive at baseline. Spike-specific TCR breadth and depth went up after people got two AZD1222 doses. Every sample of the repertoires postdated the peak T cell response. Most donors were white British, females outnumbered males, and clonal diversity was possibly underestimated.

CDR1 and CDR2 (germline): LNHDA, SQIVND (reference sequence). Losses at the gene ends were 8 bases for V and 5 bases for J; bases not matched to a gene: 17. The length of the CDR3 is 16 residues. Assay: immunoSEQ multiplex PCR; the TCRdb copy retains only in-frame clones and omits some. The data hold 60,000 to 75,000 clones, with 80% to 90% observed a single time. The starting material was peripheral blood, obtained 28 days after the second AZD1222 dose. V usage is TRBV19 and J usage is TRBJ1-2; 7 bases match TRBD1. The sequence came from an adult who received the AZD1222 COVID-19 vaccine. The CDR3 DNA reads TGTGCCAGTGAAATCGGGACAGAACGAATGGGATATGGCTACACCTTC. Its translation: CASEIGTERMGYGYTF.